This T cell receptor (beta chain) was sequenced for a study of blood T cells in healthy people across ages. General observations from the study: Strong correlation linked observed beta diversity and percent naive T cells.

Deletions cut 3 bases from V and 4 bases from J, with 16 bases between. Germline CDR1 is SGHTA and CDR2 is FQGTGA. There are 15 residues in the CDR3. A second PCR, run for roughly 6 to 11 cycles, used a sample-barcoded 5' primer plus a J-beta primer mix. Tagging of each cDNA molecule was performed by a template-switch adaptor with 12 random nucleotides. Per sample, CDR3-containing paired-end reads numbered at least 2.5 million. TCRdb used MiXCR to reprocess the 5' RACE reads, holding one entry per CDR3 protein. The profile shows under 1,000,000 distinct CDR3 sequences, roughly 46% of them singletons. This clonotype was counted between two and nine times. Its antigen is unidentified.

This clonotype was obtained from a man of 80 years or more in good health. Source material: blood. This rearrangement joins TRBV7-3 to TRBJ2-7; maybe TRBD1 (6 bases). The CDR3 coding sequence is TGTGCCAGCAGCTTGGGACACGGGAACGTATACGAGCAGTACTTC. It encodes CASSLGHGNVYEQYF. The whole variable domain, remainder taken from reference TRBV7-3 and TRBJ2-7, is GAGVSQTPSNKVTEKGKYVELRCDPISGHTALYWYRQSLGQGPEFLIYFQGTGAADDSGLPNDRFFAVRPEGSVSTLKIQRTERGDSAVYLCASSLGHGNVYEQYFGPGTRLTVT.